The source of this TCR beta chain is a study of blood T cell repertoires in COVID-19 (TCRdb year 2020). Context from the whole study: The collaborator samples originated in the United States, Italy and Spain and spanned the acute and convalescent phases of COVID-19. The material from the prospective study consisted of cDNA or gDNA derived from T cells, B-cell-depleted T cells, or PBMCs. The dataset comprised deeply sampled blood TCRbeta repertoires from subjects exposed to, actively infected with, or recovered from COVID-19. A freely available public database, intended as a resource for researchers studying the immune response to SARS-CoV-2, is where the repertoires were released. Samples were obtained from the ongoing ImmuneRACE study (first 160 participants) and from 1,200 or so subjects provided by 6 global collaborators. A de-identified subject ID, COVID-19 status, age in years and sex were almost always included in the sample metadata. HLA class I and class II types, where available, came from metadata supplied by the sample provider rather than from assay-based typing. The full study reports these points: How much clinical and demographic metadata was included differed by source and by participant, and the metadata was provided uncurated.

Worth noting for this clone: Its binding antigen is unknown. Per-base qualities were not stored, and no clone one base away is much larger.

V was cut back by 5 bases and J by 0 bases, leaving a gap of 3 bases between them. The CDR3 covers 12 residues, taking in both the cysteine and the phenylalanine. Kept here is only the CDR3 DNA, which spans 36 bases and is read in frame from base 1. CDR1 and CDR2, per the germline V gene (reference sequence), are LNHDA and SQIVND. Samples from volunteer blood donors who had recovered from COVID-19 were contributed by a second Seattle source. Whole blood was collected in K2EDTA tubes by collaborating institutions according to the institutions' own protocols. For TCRbeta analysis, collaborator samples were shipped as frozen whole blood, as isolated PBMCs, or as DNA extracted from either sample type. TCRbeta CDR3 regions were amplified from genomic DNA using the immunoSEQ Assay, a bias-controlled multiplex PCR. Regarding the original processing steps: The number of nucleated cells in each sample was estimated by amplification of reference gene primers within the assay. Sequence reads were collapsed and filtered to measure the absolute abundance of every unique TCRbeta CDR3 rearrangement. For each sample, productive Simpson clonality was calculated as the square root of Simpson's diversity index over productive rearrangements. Imported from immuneACCESS, the table was reduced by TCRdb to in-frame sequences with V and J called. These copies leave out some clones; in studies compared against another copy, an unresolved V gene accounts for under half, and the cause of the remainder is not known. V, J and clone size were drawn from that table, and D and trimming were deduced from the DNA. The sample table shows approximately 150,000 clones, and 87% are seen once. The ten largest clones add up to under 5% of the sample.

The sample consisted of peripheral blood. This receptor was taken from a woman aged 55-69 years who had recovered from COVID-19. The sequence joins TRBV19 to TRBJ2-3; no D segment can be confidently identified. CDR3 reads: CASSPSTDTQYF. The bases are TGTGCCAGTAGTCCTAGCACAGATACGCAGTATTTT.